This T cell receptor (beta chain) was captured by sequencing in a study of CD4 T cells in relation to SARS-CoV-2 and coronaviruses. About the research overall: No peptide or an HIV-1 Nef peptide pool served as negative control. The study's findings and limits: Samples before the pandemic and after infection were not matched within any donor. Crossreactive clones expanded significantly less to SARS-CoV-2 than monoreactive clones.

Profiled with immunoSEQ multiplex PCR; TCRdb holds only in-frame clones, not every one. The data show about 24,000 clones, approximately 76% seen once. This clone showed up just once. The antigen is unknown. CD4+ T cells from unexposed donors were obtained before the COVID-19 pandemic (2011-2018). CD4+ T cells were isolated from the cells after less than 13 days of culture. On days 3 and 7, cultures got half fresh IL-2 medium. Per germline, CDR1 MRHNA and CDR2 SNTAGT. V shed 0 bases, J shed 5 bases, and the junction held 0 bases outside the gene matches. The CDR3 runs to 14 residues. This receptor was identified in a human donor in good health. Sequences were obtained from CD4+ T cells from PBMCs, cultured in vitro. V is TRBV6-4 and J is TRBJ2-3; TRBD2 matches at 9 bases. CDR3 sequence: CASSDSSGRDTQYF. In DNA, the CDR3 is TGTGCCAGCAGTGACTCTAGCGGGAGAGATACGCAGTATTTT.